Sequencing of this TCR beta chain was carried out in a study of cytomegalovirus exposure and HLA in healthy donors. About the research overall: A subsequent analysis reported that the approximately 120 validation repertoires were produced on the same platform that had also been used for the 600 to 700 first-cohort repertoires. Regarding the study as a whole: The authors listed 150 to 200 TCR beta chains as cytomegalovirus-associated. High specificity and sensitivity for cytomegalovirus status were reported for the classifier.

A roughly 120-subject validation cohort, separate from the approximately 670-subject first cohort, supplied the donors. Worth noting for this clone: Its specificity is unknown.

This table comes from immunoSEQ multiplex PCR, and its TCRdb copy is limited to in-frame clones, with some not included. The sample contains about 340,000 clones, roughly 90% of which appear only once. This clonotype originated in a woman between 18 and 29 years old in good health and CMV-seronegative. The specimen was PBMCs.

This CDR3 is CASSQVGQVSSGANVLTF. CDR3 sequence (DNA): TGCGCCAGCAGCCAAGTTGGACAGGTTAGCTCTGGGGCCAACGTCCTGACTTTC. The chain uses TRBV4-3 and TRBJ2-6; 7 bases match TRBD1. The V and J ends lost 1 base and 0 bases, in that order; junction bases with no gene match: 6. This CDR3 spans 18 amino acids. CDR1 and CDR2 from the germline V gene are LGHNA and YSLEER.